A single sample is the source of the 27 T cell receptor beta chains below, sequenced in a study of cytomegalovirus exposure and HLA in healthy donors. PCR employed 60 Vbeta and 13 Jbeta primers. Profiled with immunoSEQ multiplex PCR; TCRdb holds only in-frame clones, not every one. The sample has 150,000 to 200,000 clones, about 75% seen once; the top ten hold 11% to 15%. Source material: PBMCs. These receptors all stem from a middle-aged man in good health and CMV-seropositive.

This CDR3 reads CASSERTGNQPQHF. Written as DNA, the CDR3 is TGTGCCAGCAGTGAAAGGACAGGAAATCAGCCCCAGCATTTT. The chain combines TRBV2 with TRBJ1-5; 7 bases map to TRBD1. V lost 2 bases and J lost 4; bases outside the gene matches: 2. This CDR3 has 14 residues. The germline V gene encodes CDR1 SNHLY and CDR2 FYNNEI.

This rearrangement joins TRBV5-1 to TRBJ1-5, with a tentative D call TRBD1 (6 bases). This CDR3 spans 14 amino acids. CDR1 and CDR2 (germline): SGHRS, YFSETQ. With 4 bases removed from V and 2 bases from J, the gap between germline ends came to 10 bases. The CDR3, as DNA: TGCGCCAGCAGCGCGTCAGGGGGCAATCAGCCCCAGCATTTT. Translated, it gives CASSASGGNQPQHF.

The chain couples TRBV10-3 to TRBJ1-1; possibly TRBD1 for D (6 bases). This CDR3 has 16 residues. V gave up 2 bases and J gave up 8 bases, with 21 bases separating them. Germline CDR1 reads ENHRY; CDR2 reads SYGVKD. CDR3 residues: CAISEPTRQANREAFF. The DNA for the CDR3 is TGTGCCATCAGTGAGCCAACCAGACAGGCGAACCGAGAAGCTTTCTTT.

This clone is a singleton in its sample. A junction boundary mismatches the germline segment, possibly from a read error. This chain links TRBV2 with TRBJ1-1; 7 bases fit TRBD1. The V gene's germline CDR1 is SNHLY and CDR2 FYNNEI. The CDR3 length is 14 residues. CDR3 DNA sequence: TGTGCCAGCAGCGAAGACAGGGTAAACACTGAAGCTTTCTTT. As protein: CASSEDRVNTEAFF.

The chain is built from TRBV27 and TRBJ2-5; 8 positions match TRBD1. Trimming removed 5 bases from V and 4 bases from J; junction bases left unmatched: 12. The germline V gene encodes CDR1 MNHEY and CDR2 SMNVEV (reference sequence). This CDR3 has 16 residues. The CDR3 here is CASSQVWTGWSETQYF. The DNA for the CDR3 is TGTGCCAGCAGTCAAGTCTGGACAGGGTGGTCAGAGACCCAGTACTTC.

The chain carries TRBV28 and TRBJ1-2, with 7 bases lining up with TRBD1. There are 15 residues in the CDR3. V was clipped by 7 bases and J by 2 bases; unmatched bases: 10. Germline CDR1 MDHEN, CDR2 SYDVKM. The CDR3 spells CASTESGQSNYGYTF. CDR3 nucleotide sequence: TGTGCCAGCACAGAATCGGGACAGTCGAACTATGGCTACACCTTC.

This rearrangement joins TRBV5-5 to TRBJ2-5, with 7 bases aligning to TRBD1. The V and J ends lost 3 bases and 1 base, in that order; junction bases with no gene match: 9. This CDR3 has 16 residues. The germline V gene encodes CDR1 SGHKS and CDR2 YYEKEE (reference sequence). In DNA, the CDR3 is TGTGCCAGCAGCTGGACAGGCCTTGGCCCCCAAGAGACCCAGTACTTC. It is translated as CASSWTGLGPQETQYF.

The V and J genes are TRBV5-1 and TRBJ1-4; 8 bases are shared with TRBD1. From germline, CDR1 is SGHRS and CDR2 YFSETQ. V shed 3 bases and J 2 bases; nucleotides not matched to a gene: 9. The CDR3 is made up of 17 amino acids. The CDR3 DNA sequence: TGCGCCAGCAGCTCGAACCCAGGGGGCCCTACTAATGAAAAACTGTTTTTT. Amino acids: CASSSNPGGPTNEKLFF.

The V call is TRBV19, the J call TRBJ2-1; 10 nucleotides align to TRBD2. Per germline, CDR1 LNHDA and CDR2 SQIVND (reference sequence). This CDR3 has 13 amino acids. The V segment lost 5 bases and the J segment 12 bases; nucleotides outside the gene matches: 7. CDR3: CASSPLAGVGQFF. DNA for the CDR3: TGTGCCAGTAGTCCCCTAGCGGGGGTGGGGCAGTTCTTC.

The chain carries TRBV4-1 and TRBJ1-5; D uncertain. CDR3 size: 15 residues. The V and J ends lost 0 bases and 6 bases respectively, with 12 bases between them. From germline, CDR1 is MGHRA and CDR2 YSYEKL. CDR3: CASSQETAGIQPQHF. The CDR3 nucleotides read TGCGCCAGCAGCCAAGAAACGGCGGGGATTCAGCCCCAGCATTTT.

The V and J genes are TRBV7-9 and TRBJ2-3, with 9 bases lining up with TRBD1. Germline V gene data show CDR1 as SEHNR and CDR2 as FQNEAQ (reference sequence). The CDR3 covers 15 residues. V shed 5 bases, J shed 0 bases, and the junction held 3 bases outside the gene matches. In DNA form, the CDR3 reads TGTGCCAGCAGCCCAGGGACAGGGAGCACAGATACGCAGTATTTT. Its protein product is CASSPGTGSTDTQYF.

The CDR3 DNA reads TGTGCCAGCAGCCTATGGGACAGCTACAATGAGCAGTTCTTC. It specifies CASSLWDSYNEQFF. The chain uses TRBV7-8 and TRBJ2-1; the match to TRBD1 covers 7 bases. V lost 5 bases, J lost 3 bases, and 4 bases stayed unmatched. The CDR3 runs to 14 residues. Per germline, CDR1 SGHVS and CDR2 FQNEAQ.

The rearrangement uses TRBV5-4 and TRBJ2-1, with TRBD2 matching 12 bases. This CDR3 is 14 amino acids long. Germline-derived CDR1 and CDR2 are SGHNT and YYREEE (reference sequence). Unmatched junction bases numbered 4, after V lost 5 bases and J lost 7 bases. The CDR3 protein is CASRVLAGGNEQFF. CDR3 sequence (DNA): TGTGCCAGCAGGGTACTAGCGGGGGGAAATGAGCAGTTCTTC.

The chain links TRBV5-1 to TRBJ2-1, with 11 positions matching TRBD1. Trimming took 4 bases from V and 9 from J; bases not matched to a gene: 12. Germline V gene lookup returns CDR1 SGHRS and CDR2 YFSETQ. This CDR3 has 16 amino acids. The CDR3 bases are TGCGCCAGCAGCCTCCCCCCGGACAGGGGGCAGTCTGAGCAGTTCTTC. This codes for CASSLPPDRGQSEQFF. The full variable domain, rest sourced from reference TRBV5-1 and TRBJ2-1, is KAGVTQTPRYLIKTRGQQVTLSCSPISGHRSVSWYQQTPGQGLQFLFEYFSETQRNKGNFPGRFSGRQFSNSRSEMNVSTLELGDSALYLCASSLPPDRGQSEQFFGPGTRLTVL.

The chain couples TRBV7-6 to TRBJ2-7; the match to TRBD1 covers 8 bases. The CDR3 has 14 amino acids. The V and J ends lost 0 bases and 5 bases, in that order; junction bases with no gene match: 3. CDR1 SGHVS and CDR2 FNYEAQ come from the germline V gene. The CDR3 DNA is TGTGCCAGCAGCTTAGCATCAGGGGGCGACGAGCAGTACTTC. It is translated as CASSLASGGDEQYF.

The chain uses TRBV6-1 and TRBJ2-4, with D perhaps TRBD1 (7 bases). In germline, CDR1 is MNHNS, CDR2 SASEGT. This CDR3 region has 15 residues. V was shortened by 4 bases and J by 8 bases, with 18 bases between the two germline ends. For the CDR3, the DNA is TGTGCCAGCAGTGGACGGAGGGGGCGCGGAGACATTCAGTACTTC. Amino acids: CASSGRRGRGDIQYF.

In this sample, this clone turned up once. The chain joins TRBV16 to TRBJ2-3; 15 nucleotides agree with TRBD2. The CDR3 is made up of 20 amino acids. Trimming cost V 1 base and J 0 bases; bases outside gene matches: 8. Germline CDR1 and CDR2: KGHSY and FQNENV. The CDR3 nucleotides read TGTGCCAGCAGCCAATTCGAGGGACTAGCGGGGGGCCATAGCACAGATACGCAGTATTTT. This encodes CASSQFEGLAGGHSTDTQYF.

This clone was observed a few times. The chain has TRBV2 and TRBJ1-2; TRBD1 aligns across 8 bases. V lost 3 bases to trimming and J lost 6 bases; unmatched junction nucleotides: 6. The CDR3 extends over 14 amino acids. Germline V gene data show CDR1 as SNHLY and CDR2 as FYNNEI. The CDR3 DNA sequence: TGTGCCAGCAGTGAGTTCAGGGGGCCTAATGGCTACACCTTC. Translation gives CASSEFRGPNGYTF.

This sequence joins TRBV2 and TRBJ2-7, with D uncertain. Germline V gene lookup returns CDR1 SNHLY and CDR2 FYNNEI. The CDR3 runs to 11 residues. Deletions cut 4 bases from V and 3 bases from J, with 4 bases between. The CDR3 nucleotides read TGTGCCAGCAGTGCGGTCTACGAGCAGTACTTC. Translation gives CASSAVYEQYF.

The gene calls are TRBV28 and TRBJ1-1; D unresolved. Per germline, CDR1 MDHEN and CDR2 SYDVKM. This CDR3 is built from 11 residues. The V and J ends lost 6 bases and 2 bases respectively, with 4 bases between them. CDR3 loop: CASRLNTEAFF. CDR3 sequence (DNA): TGTGCCAGCAGACTTAACACTGAAGCTTTCTTT.

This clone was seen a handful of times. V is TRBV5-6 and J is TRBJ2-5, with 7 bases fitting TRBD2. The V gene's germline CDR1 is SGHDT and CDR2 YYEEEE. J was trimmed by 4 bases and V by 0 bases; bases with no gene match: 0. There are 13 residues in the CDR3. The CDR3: CASSLERGETQYF. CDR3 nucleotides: TGTGCCAGCAGCTTGGAGCGGGGAGAGACCCAGTACTTC.

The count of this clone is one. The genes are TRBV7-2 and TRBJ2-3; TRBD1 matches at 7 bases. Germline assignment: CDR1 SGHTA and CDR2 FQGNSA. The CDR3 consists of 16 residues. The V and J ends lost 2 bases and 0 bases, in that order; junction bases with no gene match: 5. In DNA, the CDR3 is TGTGCCAGCAGCTTACAGGGCAGGGGGAGCACAGATACGCAGTATTTT. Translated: CASSLQGRGSTDTQYF. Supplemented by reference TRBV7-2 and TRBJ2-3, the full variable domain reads GAGVSQSPSNKVTEKGKDVELRCDPISGHTALYWYRQSLGQGLEFLIYFQGNSAPDKSGLPSDRFSAERTGGSVSTLTIQRTQQEDSAVYLCASSLQGRGSTDTQYFGPGTRLTVL.

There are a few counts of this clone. CDR3 DNA: TGTGCCAGCAACCCTTGGATCGACGGGGACACTGAAGCTTTCTTT. Amino acid sequence: CASNPWIDGDTEAFF. The V call is TRBV28, the J call TRBJ1-1, with D unclear. Per germline, CDR1 MDHEN and CDR2 SYDVKM. There are 15 residues in the CDR3. V was cut by 7 bases and J by 3 bases, with 18 bases left in between. Supplemented by reference TRBV28 and TRBJ1-1, the full variable domain reads DVKVTQSSRYLVKRTGEKVFLECVQDMDHENMFWYRQDPGLGLRLIYFSYDVKMKEKGDIPEGYSVSREKKERFSLILESASTNQTSMYLCASNPWIDGDTEAFFGQGTRLTVV.

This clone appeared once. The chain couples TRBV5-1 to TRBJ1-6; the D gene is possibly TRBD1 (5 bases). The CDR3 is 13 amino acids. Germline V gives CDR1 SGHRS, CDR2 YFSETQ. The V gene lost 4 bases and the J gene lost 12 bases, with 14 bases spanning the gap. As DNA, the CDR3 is TGCGCCAGCAGCCGGGACTCCCCGAAACCCCTCCACTTT. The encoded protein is CASSRDSPKPLHF.

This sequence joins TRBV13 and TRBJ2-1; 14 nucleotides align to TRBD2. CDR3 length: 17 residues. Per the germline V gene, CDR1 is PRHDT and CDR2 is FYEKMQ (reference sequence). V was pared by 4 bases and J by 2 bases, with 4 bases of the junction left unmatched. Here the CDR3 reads CASSSGTSGGAYNEQFF. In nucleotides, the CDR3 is TGTGCCAGCAGCTCCGGGACTAGCGGGGGCGCCTACAATGAGCAGTTCTTC.

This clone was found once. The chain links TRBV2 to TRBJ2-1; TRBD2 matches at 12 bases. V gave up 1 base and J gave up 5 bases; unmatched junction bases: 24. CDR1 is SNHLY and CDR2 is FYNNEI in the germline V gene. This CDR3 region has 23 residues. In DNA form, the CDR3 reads TGTGCCAGCAGTGAAGGTTACCAGATCCAGGACCTAGCGGGGGGGCCGCCCGACAATGAGCAGTTCTTC. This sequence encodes CASSEGYQIQDLAGGPPDNEQFF.

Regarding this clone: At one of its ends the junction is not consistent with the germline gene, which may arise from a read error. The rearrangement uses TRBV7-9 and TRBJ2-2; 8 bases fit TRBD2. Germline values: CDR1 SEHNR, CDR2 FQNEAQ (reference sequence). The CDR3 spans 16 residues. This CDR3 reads CSSSPRRGGGPGELFF. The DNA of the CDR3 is TGTTCCAGCAGCCCGCGTAGGGGCGGGGGGCCCGGGGAGCTGTTTTTT. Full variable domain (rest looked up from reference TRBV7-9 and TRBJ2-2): DTGVSQNPRHKITKRGQNVTFRCDPISEHNRLYWYRQTLGQGPEFLTYFQNEAQLEKSRLLSDRFSAERPKGSFSTLEIQRTEQGDSAMYLCSSSPRRGGGPGELFFGEGSRLTVL.